This T cell receptor beta chain was retrieved from a study of cytomegalovirus exposure and HLA in healthy donors. General study results and limits: Published work reported that the classifier diagnosed cytomegalovirus status with high specificity and sensitivity. Productive status was seen about 90% or about 30% of the time for most TCR beta V segments in an earlier analysis. Rarity held for most TCR sequences, but there were some public TCRs that occurred in many donors.

This clone was counted once. The antigen remains undetermined. The PCR contained 60 Vbeta and 13 Jbeta primers. In the authors' methods: An analysis that came later counted some 80 million unique TCR beta chains, roughly 11 million shared. Here immunoSEQ multiplex PCR was the method, and the copy in TCRdb shows in-frame clones only, minus some. V, J and clone size reflect that table, while D and trimming were determined from the DNA. The repertoire holds 250,000 to 350,000 clones, with around 90% as singletons. Sequences were obtained from PBMCs. This receptor was identified in a woman aged 18-30 years in good health and CMV-seronegative.

The CDR3 region is CASSLGLGGTAGELFF. The CDR3 region has the DNA TGTGCCAGCAGCTTAGGCTTGGGAGGGACCGCCGGGGAGCTGTTTTTT. V gene TRBV7-6 combines with J gene TRBJ2-2; 7 bases line up with TRBD2. Germline V gives CDR1 SGHVS, CDR2 FNYEAQ. J lost 6 bases, V lost 1 base, and 8 bases had no gene match. This CDR3 has 16 amino acids.